The 29 T cell receptor beta chains given below trace back to one sample, sequenced in a study of identical twins. TCRdb reanalysed the 5' RACE reads using MiXCR and keeps one entry per CDR3 protein. There are 250,000 to 350,000 distinct CDR3 sequences in the sample; roughly 8.6% occur only once, and approximately 2% lies in the top ten. These same data were also listed under a study on yellow fever vaccine responses in identical twins.

The sequencing sample was made of memory (CD45RO+) T cells sorted from blood. The source of these receptors is a woman younger than 35 in good health.

This chain connects TRBV4-1 to TRBJ1-1; maybe TRBD1 (6 bases). Deletions cut 4 bases from V and 3 bases from J, with 21 bases between. The V gene's germline CDR1 is MGHRA and CDR2 YSYEKL. The CDR3 has 17 amino acids. CDR3 residues: CASSLQPNRAGDTEAFF. The CDR3 bases are TGCGCCAGCAGCCTCCAACCGAACAGGGCTGGGGACACTGAAGCTTTCTTT.

This clonotype was recorded many times. This chain connects TRBV3-1 to TRBJ1-1; no firm D call. V was shortened by 1 base and J by 2 bases, with 8 bases between the two germline ends. CDR1 LGHDT and CDR2 YNNKEL come from the germline V gene (reference sequence). CDR3 size: 14 residues. Written as DNA, the CDR3 is TGTGCCAGCAGCCAAGGGGAGGGTAACACTGAAGCTTTCTTT. Translation: CASSQGEGNTEAFF.

This chain links TRBV20-1 with TRBJ2-1; 10 positions match TRBD2. Germline CDR1 reads DFQATT; CDR2 reads SNEGSKA (reference sequence). The CDR3 extends over 14 amino acids. The V segment lost 1 base and the J segment 9 bases; nucleotides outside the gene matches: 6. In nucleotides, the CDR3 is TGCAGTGCTAGAGGCCCTAGCGGGAGTGGTGAGCAGTTCTTC. It yields the protein CSARGPSGSGEQFF.

This clonotype was counted ten times or more. The chain joins TRBV20-1 to TRBJ1-3; D might be TRBD1 (6 bases). This CDR3 is 13 amino acids long. Trimming stripped 3 bases from V and 3 bases from J, with 9 bases between. In germline, CDR1 is DFQATT, CDR2 SNEGSKA (reference sequence). The CDR3 region is CSASQGLGNTIYF. For the CDR3, the DNA is TGCAGTGCTAGTCAGGGGCTTGGAAACACCATATATTTT.

This clonotype came up many times. This chain uses TRBV4-2 with TRBJ2-1, with D perhaps being TRBD1 or TRBD2 (7 bases each). The CDR3 is 15 amino acids. Per germline, CDR1 LGHNA and CDR2 YNFKEQ. V gave up 4 bases and J gave up 7 bases, with 17 bases separating them. The CDR3 coding sequence is TGTGCCAGCAGCCCGGACCCCCAGGGGGGGAATGAGCAGTTCTTC. Encoded protein: CASSPDPQGGNEQFF.

V gene TRBV9 combines with J gene TRBJ1-1; D is ambiguous. Germline CDR1 SGDLS, CDR2 YYNGEE. This CDR3 has 14 amino acids. The V end was cut by 3 bases, the J end by 1 base, with 10 bases between. CDR3 in amino acids: CASSDGLPNTEAFF. In DNA form, the CDR3 reads TGTGCCAGCAGCGACGGCCTACCGAACACTGAAGCTTTCTTT.

The J gene is TRBJ2-3, the V gene TRBV11-2, with 10 bases matching TRBD2. The V gene's germline CDR1 is SGHAT and CDR2 FQNNGV. V lost 0 bases and J lost 0; bases outside the gene matches: 3. This CDR3 has 17 residues. CDR3 DNA: TGTGCCAGCAGCTTAGAGAGGACTAGCGGAAGCACAGATACGCAGTATTTT. It specifies CASSLERTSGSTDTQYF.

This rearrangement joins TRBV28 to TRBJ2-3, with 8 bases fitting TRBD2. With 4 bases clipped from V and 4 bases from J, the junction kept 7 bases outside the gene matches. This CDR3 spans 15 amino acids. Looked up from germline, CDR1 is MDHEN and CDR2 is SYDVKM. The DNA of the CDR3 is TGTGCCAGCAGTTCCCCCCGGGAGGGGGCAGATACGCAGTATTTT. Its translation: CASSSPREGADTQYF. Based on the CDR3 plus reference TRBV28 and TRBJ2-3, the full variable domain is DVKVTQSSRYLVKRTGEKVFLECVQDMDHENMFWYRQDPGLGLRLIYFSYDVKMKEKGDIPEGYSVSREKKERFSLILESASTNQTSMYLCASSSPREGADTQYFGPGTRLTVL.

In its sample, this clonotype was seen many times. The genes are TRBV27 and TRBJ2-5; D possibly uses TRBD1 or TRBD2 (5 bases each). The CDR3 is made up of 15 amino acids. Trimming took off 5 bases at V and 3 bases at J, with 16 bases between the two ends. Germline CDR1 and CDR2: MNHEY and SMNVEV (reference sequence). The CDR3 loop reads CASSTLRDAEETQYF. The CDR3 DNA is TGTGCCAGCAGTACCCTCAGGGACGCAGAAGAGACCCAGTACTTC.

The chain links TRBV15 to TRBJ2-1; the match to TRBD2 covers 10 bases. Germline CDR1 is LNHNV and CDR2 is YYDKDF (reference sequence). This CDR3 spans 20 amino acids. V lost 0 bases and J lost 9; bases outside the gene matches: 20. The DNA of the CDR3 is TGTGCCACCAGCAGAGACCGCAGAGACGTCCTAGCGGGGGCCAGAGGTGAGCAGTTCTTC. Its translation is CATSRDRRDVLAGARGEQFF. Complete variable domain (other parts from reference TRBV15 and TRBJ2-1): DAMVIQNPRYQVTQFGKPVTLSCSQTLNHNVMYWYQQKSSQAPKLLFHYYDKDFNNEADTPDNFQSRRPNTSFCFLDIRSPGLGDTAMYLCATSRDRRDVLAGARGEQFFGPGTRLTVL.

The J gene is TRBJ2-3, the V gene TRBV5-5; unclear D gene. CDR3 size: 14 residues. V gave up 2 bases and J gave up 0 bases, with 7 bases separating them. CDR1 and CDR2 from the germline V gene are SGHKS and YYEKEE (reference sequence). The CDR3 loop is CASSFRRSTDTQYF. The DNA of the CDR3 is TGTGCCAGCAGCTTCCGGCGGAGCACAGATACGCAGTATTTT.

This chain links TRBV18 with TRBJ2-1, with D perhaps matching TRBD2 (5 bases). Germline V gene lookup returns CDR1 KGHSH and CDR2 LQKENI. The V end lost 5 bases, the J end lost 5 bases, and 16 bases lay between the germline ends. The CDR3 consists of 15 residues. The chain's CDR3 is CASSARTSVHNEQFF. CDR3 nucleotides: TGTGCCAGCTCAGCAAGAACTAGTGTCCACAATGAGCAGTTCTTC.

This clonotype has ten or more counts. The chain carries TRBV7-6 and TRBJ2-3; the D gene is possibly TRBD2 (5 bases). Germline values: CDR1 SGHVS, CDR2 FNYEAQ. The germline V and J ends were trimmed by 1 base and 4 bases, with 12 bases remaining between them. CDR3 size: 15 residues. The CDR3 loop is CASSLVGVQSDTQYF. The DNA for the CDR3 is TGTGCCAGCAGCTTAGTCGGGGTTCAATCAGATACGCAGTATTTT.

There are a few counts of this clonotype. The rearrangement joins TRBV13 to TRBJ2-1, with a possible D match to TRBD2 (5 bases). Germline V gives CDR1 PRHDT, CDR2 FYEKMQ (reference sequence). This CDR3 has 17 residues. Trimming removed 2 bases at V and 4 bases at J, with 18 bases between. CDR3 protein: CASSLRAGSTSYNEQFF. CDR3 DNA sequence: TGTGCCAGCAGCTTAAGGGCCGGGTCAACTAGTTACAATGAGCAGTTCTTC.

Many counts were recorded for this clonotype. V gene TRBV6-6 combines with J gene TRBJ1-3; 7 positions agree with TRBD1. V gave up 6 bases and J gave up 6 bases; unmatched junction bases: 5. This CDR3 is 13 amino acids long. Germline-derived CDR1 and CDR2 are MNHNY and SVGAGI (reference sequence). The CDR3 loop reads CASSPGQLNTIYF. In nucleotides, the CDR3 is TGTGCCAGCAGCCCGGGACAGTTAAACACCATATATTTT.

Only a few counts were recorded for this clonotype. The chain employs TRBV6-1 and TRBJ2-3, with TRBD1 identical over 7 bases. The ends lost 4 bases at V and 1 base at J; junction bases unmatched: 8. Germline CDR1 is MNHNS and CDR2 is SASEGT. The length of the CDR3 is 16 residues. The CDR3 here is CASSASTGSGTDTQYF. The DNA for the CDR3 is TGTGCCAGCAGTGCATCGACAGGGTCCGGCACAGATACGCAGTATTTT.

Details on this clonotype: The junction and the germline gene differ at one end; a read error may be behind it. This sequence joins TRBV9 and TRBJ2-1; possible D gene TRBD2, 6 bases. Germline CDR1 is SGDLS and CDR2 is YYNGEE. This CDR3 has 16 amino acids. In DNA form, the CDR3 reads TGTGCCAGCAGCGTAGGGTACGGAGGGGTATACAGTGAGCAGTTCTTC. Translating it yields CASSVGYGGVYSEQFF.

The V call is TRBV20-1, the J call TRBJ2-3; either TRBD1 or TRBD2 may fit D (5 bases each). Deletions cut 3 bases from V and 0 bases from J, with 10 bases between. The CDR3 runs 14 residues. Germline V gives CDR1 DFQATT, CDR2 SNEGSKA (reference sequence). CDR3 DNA: TGCAGTGCTAGTCCCGGGGCTAGCACAGATACGCAGTATTTT. This gives the protein CSASPGASTDTQYF.

Here the CDR3 DNA reads TGTGCCAGCAGCCCTATTATGGCTAGCGGCACCGGGGAGCTGTTTTTT. This gives the protein CASSPIMASGTGELFF. The V gene is TRBV5-4, the J gene TRBJ2-2; TRBD2 matches at 7 bases. V gave up 4 bases and J gave up 4 bases; unmatched junction bases: 10. CDR3 length: 16 amino acids. Germline CDR1 is SGHNT and CDR2 is YYREEE (reference sequence). Using reference TRBV5-4 and TRBJ2-2 for the parts outside the CDR3, the full variable domain is ETGVTQSPTHLIKTRGQQVTLRCSSQSGHNTVSWYQQALGQGPQFIFQYYREEENGRGNFPPRFSGLQFPNYSSELNVNALELDDSALYLCASSPIMASGTGELFFGEGSRLTVL.

This chain joins TRBV28 and TRBJ1-2, with 7 positions matching TRBD1. This CDR3 comprises 14 residues. J gave up 8 bases and V 5 bases, and 11 bases lay outside the gene matches. Germline-derived CDR1 and CDR2 are MDHEN and SYDVKM. CDR3 protein: CASSPRQGLVGYTF. CDR3 bases: TGTGCCAGCAGTCCACGACAGGGCCTAGTCGGCTACACCTTC.

V gene TRBV15 combines with J gene TRBJ2-7; no firm D call. V lost 9 bases and J 0 bases, leaving 21 bases between the germline ends. Germline CDR1 reads LNHNV; CDR2 reads YYDKDF (reference sequence). The CDR3 covers 16 residues. For the CDR3, the DNA is TGTGCCACTGAAACCTTACGTCTCCGAGACTCCTACGAGCAGTACTTC. Translated, it gives CATETLRLRDSYEQYF.

The CDR3 is CASSEGRGYEQYV. For the CDR3, the DNA is TGTGCCAGCAGCGAGGGACGGGGCTACGAGCAGTACGTC. The chain joins TRBV5-8 to TRBJ2-7, with D perhaps given as TRBD1 or TRBD2 (5 bases each). The CDR3 runs to 13 residues. Trimming pared 4 bases from V and 3 bases from J, leaving 11 bases between. The V gene's germline CDR1 is SGHTS and CDR2 YDEGEE.

This clonotype was seen more than once but under ten times. V usage is TRBV9 and J usage is TRBJ2-5; 12 bases are shared with TRBD2. Germline CDR1 and CDR2: SGDLS and YYNGEE. J gave up 1 base and V 3 bases, and 4 bases lay outside the gene matches. The CDR3 has 16 residues. CDR3 nucleotides: TGTGCCAGCAGCGGTGGACTAGCGGGATCCCAAGAGACCCAGTACTTC. Protein sequence: CASSGGLAGSQETQYF.

In its sample, this clonotype was seen a few times. This chain joins TRBV29-1 and TRBJ1-2; 7 bases match TRBD1. There are 20 residues in the CDR3. Losses at the gene ends were 3 bases for V and 6 bases for J; bases not matched to a gene: 28. The germline CDR1 and CDR2 sequences are SQVTM and ANQGSEA. The CDR3 region has the DNA TGCAGCGTTGATGGCGGGGTTGGGGCGACAGGGACTGGGGGCCAGAATGGCTACACCTTC. This translates into CSVDGGVGATGTGGQNGYTF.

V is TRBV7-9 and J is TRBJ2-2, with a possible D match to TRBD2 (5 bases). The ends were cut back, 5 bases at V and 5 bases at J, with 15 bases in the middle. This CDR3 has 15 amino acids. CDR1 and CDR2 (germline): SEHNR, FQNEAQ (reference sequence). This CDR3 reads CASSPWGSGTGELFF. The CDR3 DNA sequence: TGTGCCAGCAGCCCCTGGGGTTCGGGAACCGGGGAGCTGTTTTTT.

This clonotype was found a few times. The chain uses TRBV14 and TRBJ1-3; D remains unclear. The ends were cut back, 4 bases at V and 0 bases at J, with 10 bases in the middle. From germline, CDR1 is SGHDN and CDR2 FVKESK. The CDR3 contains 15 residues. Written as DNA, the CDR3 is TGTGCCAGCAGCCGCCATCTGGGCTCTGGAAACACCATATATTTT. This codes for CASSRHLGSGNTIYF.

This clonotype showed up many times. This chain joins TRBV25-1 and TRBJ2-7; 10 bases are a match to TRBD2. In germline, CDR1 is MGHDK, CDR2 SYGVNS. J gave up 1 base and V 2 bases, and 11 bases lay outside the gene matches. The CDR3 covers 18 residues. CDR3 nucleotide sequence: TGTGCCAGCAGTGAACAGGGGTCTAGCGGGAGAAGGTCCTACGAGCAGTACTTC. Its protein product is CASSEQGSSGRRSYEQYF.

This clonotype was detected ten times or more. The chain uses TRBV12-3 or TRBV12-4 and TRBJ1-5; D unresolved. With 5 bases removed from V and 5 bases from J, the gap between germline ends came to 13 bases. CDR3 size: 14 residues. The CDR3 sequence: CASSEDPRDQPQHF. The CDR3 DNA reads as TGTGCCAGCAGTGAGGACCCGAGGGATCAGCCCCAGCATTTT.

This clonotype was seen ten or more times. The chain couples TRBV7-9 to TRBJ2-5; either TRBD1 or TRBD2 may fit D (6 bases each). The CDR3 is 13 amino acids. Trimming shortened V by 5 bases and J by 4 bases, and 11 bases separated the two germline ends. The germline CDR1 and CDR2 sequences are SEHNR and FQNEAQ (reference sequence). CDR3 nucleotides: TGTGCCAGCAGCGAACAGGGAGGAGAGACCCAGTACTTC. It codes for CASSEQGGETQYF.